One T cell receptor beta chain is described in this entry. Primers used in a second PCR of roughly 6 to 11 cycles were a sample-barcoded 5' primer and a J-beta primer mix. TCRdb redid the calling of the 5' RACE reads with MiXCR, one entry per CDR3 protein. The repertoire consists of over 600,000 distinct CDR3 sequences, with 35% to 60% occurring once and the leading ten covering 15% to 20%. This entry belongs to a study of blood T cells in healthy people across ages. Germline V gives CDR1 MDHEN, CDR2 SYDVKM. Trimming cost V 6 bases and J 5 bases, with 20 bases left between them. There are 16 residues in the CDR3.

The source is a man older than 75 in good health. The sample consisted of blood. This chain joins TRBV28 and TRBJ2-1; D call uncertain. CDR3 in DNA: TGTGCCAGCAGCTCACCATCGTCTGGAGCCCACAATGAGCAGTTCTTC. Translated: CASSSPSSGAHNEQFF. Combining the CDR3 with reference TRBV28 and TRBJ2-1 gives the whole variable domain DVKVTQSSRYLVKRTGEKVFLECVQDMDHENMFWYRQDPGLGLRLIYFSYDVKMKEKGDIPEGYSVSREKKERFSLILESASTNQTSMYLCASSSPSSGAHNEQFFGPGTRLTVL.